The subject of this entry is one TCR beta chain. Its antigen specificity is not known. No base-level quality is on record; no much larger clone is a single base apart. The library was generated by the immunoSEQ multiplex PCR assay. Sourced from immuneACCESS, this table was stored by TCRdb with only in-frame sequences that have V and J called. A share of the clones is absent; for the studies checked, an unresolved V gene accounts for under half, and the remainder has no known explanation. The sample has 45,000 to 50,000 clones on record, 90% to 95% of them singletons. In total, the top ten clones hold 4% to 5.5% of the sample. The CDR3 spans 14 residues, from the cysteine through the phenylalanine. CDR3 DNA is the only sequence kept; it has 42 bases, read in frame from the first base. Via the germline V gene, CDR1 is ENHRY and CDR2 SYGVKD. At the junction V is shortened by 4 bases and J by 0 bases, with 7 bases in between.

This sample was taken from a study of T cell changes during pregnancy in multiple sclerosis (dated by TCRdb to between 2018 and 2020). The study in broad terms: Changes in the T cell repertoire over the course of pregnancy were examined in this study in women with multiple sclerosis.

The V and J segments used are TRBV10-3 and TRBJ1-3; no confident D gene assignment can be made. The sequence was obtained from a female donor with multiple sclerosis, enrolled in a pregnancy study. The specimen was CD8+ T cells from peripheral blood mononuclear cells, collected in the first trimester of pregnancy. The CDR3 reads as follows: CAISVTVSGNTIYF. The DNA sequence is as follows: TGTGCCATCAGTGTTACAGTCTCTGGAAACACCATATATTTT.